One sample yielded the 20 T cell receptor beta chains listed below, sequenced in a study of T cells in Graves' hyperthyroidism and ophthalmopathy. Authors of the study amplified TCR beta CDR3 regions from RNA transcripts. During a first-round RT-PCR of the TCR CDR3, the HTBI primer set was used. TCRdb called the multiplex PCR reads again in MiXCR, with one record for every CDR3 protein. This table holds approximately 600,000 distinct CDR3 sequences, roughly 20% found once. Sequenced input: blood. Every receptor here comes from a young man with Graves' ophthalmopathy.

This clonotype has just a few counts. The gene calls are TRBV3-1 and TRBJ1-2; 9 nucleotides line up with TRBD1. The CDR3 sequence is 14 residues long. Looked up from germline, CDR1 is LGHDT and CDR2 is YNNKEL (reference sequence). J was trimmed by 8 bases and V by 6 bases; bases with no gene match: 10. This chain's CDR3 is CASSPGTGNGGYTF. In nucleotides, the CDR3 is TGTGCCAGCAGTCCCGGGACAGGGAACGGCGGCTACACCTTC.

J is TRBJ2-7 and V is TRBV28, with TRBD1 identical over 11 bases. V trimming: 8 bases; J trimming: 3 bases; junction bases outside the gene matches: 12. Germline CDR1 MDHEN, CDR2 SYDVKM. This CDR3 is 16 amino acids long. The CDR3 is CASGGQGARGFYEQYF. The CDR3 DNA is TGTGCCAGCGGTGGACAGGGGGCTCGTGGCTTCTACGAGCAGTACTTC.

This clonotype was seen many times. The chain carries TRBV5-1 and TRBJ1-1; 7 bases fit TRBD1. V trimming: 4 bases; J trimming: 0 bases; junction bases outside the gene matches: 6. CDR3 length: 15 residues. CDR1 and CDR2 from the germline V gene are SGHRS and YFSETQ. CDR3 amino acids: CASSRSGQMNTEAFF. In nucleotides, the CDR3 is TGCGCCAGCAGCCGCTCGGGACAGATGAACACTGAAGCTTTCTTT.

Ten or more counts support this clonotype. The rearrangement joins TRBV12-3 or TRBV12-4 to TRBJ2-3; 10 positions agree with TRBD2. V lost 5 bases and J lost 5; bases outside the gene matches: 7. The CDR3 length is 15 residues. The CDR3 loop is CASSPPGLAIDTQYF. The DNA for the CDR3 is TGTGCCAGCAGTCCCCCGGGACTAGCGATAGATACGCAGTATTTT.

Comment on this clonotype: At one of its ends the junction is not consistent with the germline gene, which may arise from a read error. V is TRBV3-1 and J is TRBJ1-6; TRBD1 might be the D (6 bases). This CDR3 has 14 residues. Germline assignment: CDR1 LGHDT and CDR2 YNNKEL (reference sequence). CDR3 amino acids: CANSGGQYNSPLHF. CDR3 nucleotides: TGTGCCAACAGCGGCGGACAGTATAATTCACCCCTCCACTTT.

The chain recombines TRBV6-2 or TRBV6-3 with TRBJ2-7; D is unclear. There are 13 residues in the CDR3. Trimming took off 2 bases at V and 1 base at J, with 6 bases between the two ends. From germline, CDR1 is MNHEY and CDR2 SVGEGT. The CDR3 loop is CASSYDGSYEQYF. Here the CDR3 DNA reads TGTGCCAGCAGTTACGATGGTTCCTACGAGCAGTACTTC.

This clonotype was picked up a small number of times. The rearrangement links TRBV11-2 to TRBJ2-2, with 8 bases aligning to TRBD1. Germline values: CDR1 SGHAT, CDR2 FQNNGV. J lost 6 bases, V lost 4 bases, and 4 bases had no gene match. The CDR3 contains 14 residues. CDR3 region: CASSSLQGAGELFF. In DNA, the CDR3 is TGTGCCAGCAGCTCATTACAGGGGGCCGGGGAGCTGTTTTTT.

This clonotype has a handful of counts. The V and J genes are TRBV2 and TRBJ1-5; a possible D gene is TRBD1 (5 bases). This CDR3 has 15 amino acids. Germline CDR1 is SNHLY and CDR2 is FYNNEI. Trimming took 5 bases from V and 0 from J, leaving 11 bases between them. Written as DNA, the CDR3 is TGTGCCAGCAGTCAAGGGACGGTTAGCAATCAGCCCCAGCATTTT. Translated, it gives CASSQGTVSNQPQHF. The full variable domain, with the rest looked up from reference TRBV2 and TRBJ1-5, is EPEVTQTPSHQVTQMGQEVILRCVPISNHLYFYWYRQILGQKVEFLVSFYNNEISEKSEIFDDQFSVERPDGSNFTLKIRSTKLEDSAMYFCASSQGTVSNQPQHFGDGTRLSIL.

The DNA for the CDR3 is TGTGCCACCAGATATCACACAGGGGGGCCCTACGAGCAGTACTTC. It translates to CATRYHTGGPYEQYF. This sequence joins TRBV15 and TRBJ2-7; TRBD1 aligns across 8 bases. V gave up 6 bases and J gave up 2 bases; unmatched junction bases: 9. CDR3 size: 15 residues. From germline, CDR1 is LNHNV and CDR2 YYDKDF (reference sequence).

The chain uses TRBV5-1 and TRBJ2-5; the match to TRBD2 covers 7 bases. V dropped 4 bases and J dropped 5; count of bases not matched to a gene: 8. CDR3 length: 14 residues. Germline CDR1 and CDR2: SGHRS and YFSETQ. The CDR3: CASSQGRGGETQYF. DNA of the CDR3: TGCGCCAGCAGCCAGGGACGCGGGGGTGAGACCCAGTACTTC. Drawing the rest from reference TRBV5-1 and TRBJ2-5, the complete variable domain is KAGVTQTPRYLIKTRGQQVTLSCSPISGHRSVSWYQQTPGQGLQFLFEYFSETQRNKGNFPGRFSGRQFSNSRSEMNVSTLELGDSALYLCASSQGRGGETQYFGPGTRLLVL.

The rearrangement links TRBV5-1 to TRBJ1-1, with a tentative D call TRBD1 (6 bases). Trimming pared 6 bases from V and 1 base from J, leaving 13 bases between. Germline CDR1 and CDR2: SGHRS and YFSETQ. The length of the CDR3 is 14 residues. The CDR3 nucleotides are TGCGCCAGCAACCCTGACAGGTGGAACACTGAAGCTTTCTTT. Translating gives CASNPDRWNTEAFF. The variable domain in full, with the rest retrieved from reference TRBV5-1 and TRBJ1-1, is KAGVTQTPRYLIKTRGQQVTLSCSPISGHRSVSWYQQTPGQGLQFLFEYFSETQRNKGNFPGRFSGRQFSNSRSEMNVSTLELGDSALYLCASNPDRWNTEAFFGQGTRLTVV.

The V and J genes are TRBV30 and TRBJ1-6, with D unclear. Trimming removed 3 bases at V and 13 bases at J, with 16 bases between. Germline values: CDR1 GTSNPN, CDR2 SVGIG (reference sequence). This CDR3 has 13 residues. The CDR3 bases are TGTGCCTGGAGAGGGCTCGTGGGTCCGCCCCTCCACTTT. This encodes CAWRGLVGPPLHF.

The chain uses TRBV4-1 and TRBJ2-7; possibly TRBD1 for D (6 bases). Germline loops: CDR1 MGHRA, CDR2 YSYEKL. The CDR3 covers 14 residues. Between the trimmed V and J ends, which lost 0 bases and 2 bases, there was a span of 8 bases. The chain's CDR3 is CASSQDTGPYEQYF. As DNA, the CDR3 is TGCGCCAGCAGCCAAGATACAGGGCCCTACGAGCAGTACTTC.

On this clonotype: A much larger clonotype is one base distant, so this may be a read error. The CDR3 DNA is TGTGCCAGCTCACCTTTGTCGGACAGGGGCGCAGATACGCGGTATTTT. It yields the protein CASSPLSDRGADTRYF. This chain links TRBV18 with TRBJ2-3; TRBD1 agrees at 9 bases. Germline values: CDR1 KGHSH, CDR2 LQKENI. The CDR3 runs to 16 residues.

This clonotype has a single count. The chain links TRBV6-2 or TRBV6-3 to TRBJ2-1; D is uncertain. CDR1 is MNHEY, CDR2 SVGEGT, per germline. Trimming took 5 bases from V and 4 from J, leaving 12 bases between them. The CDR3 consists of 14 residues. The CDR3 DNA follows: TGTGCCAGCAGTCCGGGTAGTTTTTACAATGAGCAGTTCTTC. Amino acid sequence: CASSPGSFYNEQFF.

This sequence joins TRBV7-3 and TRBJ2-2; 11 nucleotides match TRBD2. This CDR3 has 18 residues. From germline, CDR1 is SGHTA and CDR2 FQGTGA. Trimming cost V 0 bases and J 4 bases; bases outside gene matches: 7. CDR3 DNA: TGTGCCAGCAGCTTAACGCCACTAGCGGGAGTGTCCACCGGGGAGCTGTTTTTT. It translates to CASSLTPLAGVSTGELFF.

This clonotype was seen more than once but under ten times. The CDR3 protein is CSVRTLLNYGYTF. The CDR3 DNA follows: TGCAGCGTTCGGACCTTGCTTAACTATGGCTACACCTTC. The chain joins TRBV29-1 to TRBJ1-2; D gene unclear. This CDR3 contains 13 residues. Germline CDR1 reads SQVTM; CDR2 reads ANQGSEA. Trimming took off 5 bases at V and 1 base at J, with 11 bases between the two ends. The full variable domain, with the rest looked up from reference TRBV29-1 and TRBJ1-2, is SAVISQKPSRDICQRGTSLTIQCQVDSQVTMMFWYRQQPGQSLTLIATANQGSEATYESGFVIDKFPISRPNLTFSTLTVSNMSPEDSSIYLCSVRTLLNYGYTFGSGTRLTVV.

This clonotype was counted a few times. The genes are TRBV5-1 and TRBJ1-5; the D is unclear. This CDR3 region has 13 residues. Looked up from germline, CDR1 is SGHRS and CDR2 is YFSETQ. V was pared by 1 base and J by 5 bases, with 7 bases between. The CDR3 DNA reads TGCGCCAGCAGCTTGAACATAGATCAGCCCCAGCATTTT. Translated: CASSLNIDQPQHF.

There are a few counts of this clonotype. This chain links TRBV6-1 with TRBJ2-3; 8 positions match TRBD2. This CDR3 spans 15 amino acids. Germline assignment: CDR1 MNHNS and CDR2 SASEGT. Trimming removed 7 bases from V and 2 bases from J; junction bases left unmatched: 8. The CDR3: CASTPSGGFTDTQYF. The CDR3 nucleotides are TGTGCCAGCACCCCCAGCGGGGGCTTCACAGATACGCAGTATTTT.

This clonotype was seen ten or more times. The genes are TRBV2 and TRBJ2-1; TRBD2 matches at 14 bases. Germline values: CDR1 SNHLY, CDR2 FYNNEI. V shed 6 bases, J shed 2 bases, and the junction held 9 bases outside the gene matches. The CDR3 length is 18 residues. CDR3 coding DNA: TGTGCCAGCAGCTCCGGGACTAGCGGGAGTCTCGCCTACAATGAGCAGTTCTTC. Protein product: CASSSGTSGSLAYNEQFF.